The clone carrying this T cell receptor (beta chain) showed up just a few times. No antigen is known for it. The data derive from a study of beta chain features in type 1 diabetes. Regarding the study as a whole: Fewer insertions but more deletions were seen at VDJ junctions in type 1 diabetes patients. There was a moderate but significant shortening of TCRB CDR3s in all four CD4+ subsets of Type 1 diabetes patients.

CD4+ cells of the naive, central memory, regulatory and stem cell-like memory types were sorted via CD45RO/CCR7/CD25/CD127/CD95/CD27. There are 14 residues in the CDR3. Germline loops: CDR1 ENHRY, CDR2 SYGVKD. V dropped 5 bases and J dropped 2 bases, with 10 bases sitting between them. Isolated RNA was reverse transcribed in full, so expressed TCRB transcripts were sequenced. Profiling relied on immunoSEQ multiplex PCR, and the TCRdb table lists in-frame clones only, not all of them. The sample has about 900,000 clones; roughly 17% are singletons. The sequenced material came from naive CD4+ T cells from blood. The rearrangement uses TRBV10-3 and TRBJ2-1; D might be TRBD2 (5 bases). The TCR comes from a young woman in good health. The CDR3 DNA sequence: TGTGCCATCAGTTTCGGGAACACCTACAATGAGCAGTTCTTC. Encoded protein: CAISFGNTYNEQFF.